This paragraph reports one T cell receptor (beta chain). Antigen specificity is unknown. This same CDR3 is encoded by further DNA sequences in the sample. The data were taken from a study of cytomegalovirus exposure and HLA in healthy donors. Study-wide results and caveats: Three chains linked to CMV were shown in vitro to be specific for CMV antigens.

This CDR3 is built from 14 residues. Germline V CDR1 and CDR2: MNHNS, SASEGT. Trimming cost V 6 bases and J 5 bases; bases outside gene matches: 8. The PCR employed 60 Vbeta primers together with 13 Jbeta primers. Source study methods: As a later analysis found, there were 60 million to 90 million unique TCR beta chains, of which some 9.9 million were shared. Profiled with immunoSEQ multiplex PCR; TCRdb holds only in-frame clones, not every one. Clone size and the V and J calls come from that table; the DNA yielded D and trimming. The sample includes about 39,000 clones. The chain uses TRBV6-1 and TRBJ1-1; TRBD1 aligns across 8 bases. Sequenced sample: PBMCs. The TCR comes from a male donor in good health and CMV-seronegative. This CDR3 is CASSADRGGTEAFF. Here the CDR3 DNA reads TGTGCCAGCAGCGCCGACAGGGGAGGGACTGAAGCTTTCTTT.